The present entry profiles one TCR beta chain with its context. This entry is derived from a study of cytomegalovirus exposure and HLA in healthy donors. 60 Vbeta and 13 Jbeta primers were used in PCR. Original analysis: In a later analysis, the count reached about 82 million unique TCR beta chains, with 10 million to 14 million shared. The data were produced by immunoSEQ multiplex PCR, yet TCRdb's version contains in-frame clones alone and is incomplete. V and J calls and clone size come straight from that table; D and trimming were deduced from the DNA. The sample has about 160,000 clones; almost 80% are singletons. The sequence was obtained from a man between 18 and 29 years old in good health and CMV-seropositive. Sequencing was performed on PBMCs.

In DNA form, the CDR3 reads TGTGCCAGTAGTATCGGACTAGCGGGGGGCCAGCAGTTCTTC. Protein sequence: CASSIGLAGGQQFF. V gene TRBV19 combines with J gene TRBJ2-1, with 14 bases identical to TRBD2. Germline V gene sequence: CDR1 LNHDA, CDR2 SQIVND (reference sequence). V lost 3 bases, J lost 11 bases, and 3 bases stayed unmatched. This CDR3 has 14 amino acids. Full variable domain (missing parts from reference TRBV19 and TRBJ2-1): DGGITQSPKYLFRKEGQNVTLSCEQNLNHDAMYWYRQDPGQGLRLIYYSQIVNDFQKGDIAEGYSVSREKKESFPLTVTSAQKNPTAFYLCASSIGLAGGQQFFGPGTRLTVL.